What follows are 23 T cell receptor beta chains derived from one specimen sequenced in a study of cytomegalovirus exposure and HLA in healthy donors. Both 60 Vbeta primers and 13 Jbeta primers went into the PCR. TCRdb's copy holds only in-frame clones and misses some; the assay was immunoSEQ multiplex PCR. Altogether 110,000 to 150,000 clones are present, 65% to 80% being singletons, with the ten largest covering about 2%. The sample comprised PBMCs. The receptors derive from a middle-aged woman in good health and CMV-seronegative.

This chain links TRBV19 with TRBJ2-1; the D is unclear. The V gene lost 7 bases and the J gene lost 2 bases, with 15 bases spanning the gap. Germline values: CDR1 LNHDA, CDR2 SQIVND (reference sequence). The CDR3 runs 15 residues. CDR3 loop: CASNILGNPYNEQFF. The DNA for the CDR3 is TGTGCCAGTAACATCCTAGGTAACCCCTACAATGAGCAGTTCTTC.

The chain has TRBV6-5 and TRBJ2-5; 8 bases are shared with TRBD2. The V gene's germline CDR1 is MNHEY and CDR2 SVGAGI. The CDR3 extends over 15 amino acids. J gave up 2 bases and V 2 bases, and 4 bases lay outside the gene matches. CDR3 residues: CASSYGVAGQETQYF. The CDR3 DNA reads TGTGCCAGCAGTTACGGGGTAGCGGGACAAGAGACCCAGTACTTC.

V is TRBV30 and J is TRBJ1-3; unclear D gene. The CDR3 length is 14 residues. Germline loops: CDR1 GTSNPN, CDR2 SVGIG (reference sequence). V lost 1 base and J 3 bases, leaving 10 bases between the germline ends. The CDR3 DNA reads TGTGCCTGGAGTGGGGCATTTCTTGGAAACACCATATATTTT. Translation gives CAWSGAFLGNTIYF.

This rearrangement joins TRBV5-4 to TRBJ2-5; TRBD2 aligns across 8 bases. The DNA end is more similar to TRBJ2-7, so the J call may be wrong. The CDR3 has 15 residues. Germline CDR1 and CDR2: SGHNT and YYREEE (reference sequence). The CDR3 DNA sequence: TGTGCCAGCAGCGTAGCGGGGCGCATCTCCTACGAGCAGTACTTC. It codes for CASSVAGRISYEQYF.

The chain joins TRBV5-1 to TRBJ2-7; a weak D match, TRBD2 (5 bases). The CDR3 totals 15 residues. Trimming shortened V by 4 bases and J by 5 bases, and 19 bases separated the two germline ends. CDR1 is SGHRS and CDR2 is YFSETQ in the germline V gene. CDR3 amino acids: CASSIGRGLANEQYF. CDR3 sequence (DNA): TGCGCCAGCAGCATCGGACGGGGATTAGCAAACGAGCAGTACTTC.

As for this clone: The junction departs from the called germline gene at one end, perhaps through a read error. The chain employs TRBV6-1 and TRBJ1-2; 7 positions match TRBD1. CDR1 MNHNS and CDR2 SASEGT come from the germline V gene. The CDR3 consists of 14 residues. CDR3 nucleotides: TGTGCCAGCAGTGAAGCTTTTGCCAAAGAGGGACAGCCCTTC. Protein: CASSEAFAKEGQPF.

The V and J genes are TRBV4-1 and TRBJ2-7; TRBD2 aligns across 7 bases. V trimming: 10 bases; J trimming: 1 base; junction bases outside the gene matches: 7. The CDR3 consists of 13 residues. CDR1 is MGHRA, CDR2 YSYEKL, per germline. CDR3 loop: CATRSGSSYEQYF. In DNA form, the CDR3 reads TGCGCCACTCGTAGCGGGTCTTCCTACGAGCAGTACTTC.

The chain carries TRBV30 and TRBJ2-5; possible D gene TRBD2, 5 bases. The germline V gene has CDR1 GTSNPN and CDR2 SVGIG (reference sequence). V lost 8 bases, J lost 7 bases, and 5 bases lay in between. The CDR3 runs to 8 residues. CDR3 sequence reads: CARGTQYF. The CDR3 DNA reads TGTGCCCGGGGGACCCAGTACTTC.

This clone showed up just once. The chain employs TRBV29-1 and TRBJ2-2; 8 nucleotides align to TRBD1. V shed 4 bases, J shed 0 bases, and the junction held 4 bases outside the gene matches. Germline CDR1 is SQVTM and CDR2 is ANQGSEA. The CDR3 runs to 15 residues. The CDR3 coding sequence is TGCAGCGTTGCGCAGGGGGCCTCGAACACCGGGGAGCTGTTTTTT. It codes for CSVAQGASNTGELFF.

This clone has more than one count but fewer than ten. The V gene is TRBV28, the J gene TRBJ1-1; the D gene is possibly TRBD1 (6 bases). V lost 6 bases and J 5 bases, leaving 13 bases between the germline ends. The length of the CDR3 is 13 residues. The germline V gene has CDR1 MDHEN and CDR2 SYDVKM. CDR3 sequence (DNA): TGTGCCAGCAGGTCAGGGCAGGGGACTGAAGCTTTCTTT. Amino acids: CASRSGQGTEAFF.

This chain links TRBV15 with TRBJ2-1; the D gene is possibly TRBD2 (6 bases). Germline V gene data show CDR1 as LNHNV and CDR2 as YYDKDF (reference sequence). Trimming left V 1 base short and J 7 bases short, with 11 bases between. The CDR3 runs 14 residues. The CDR3 protein is CATSRGRGRNEQFF. The CDR3 coding sequence is TGTGCCACCAGCAGAGGACGGGGGAGGAATGAGCAGTTCTTC. Based on the CDR3 plus reference TRBV15 and TRBJ2-1, the full variable domain is DAMVIQNPRYQVTQFGKPVTLSCSQTLNHNVMYWYQQKSSQAPKLLFHYYDKDFNNEADTPDNFQSRRPNTSFCFLDIRSPGLGDTAMYLCATSRGRGRNEQFFGPGTRLTVL.

This sequence joins TRBV6-5 and TRBJ2-2; 9 nucleotides line up with TRBD1. There are 14 residues in the CDR3. Germline lookup yields CDR1 MNHEY and CDR2 SVGAGI. The V gene end was trimmed by 7 bases and the J gene end by 5 bases; junction bases not matched to a gene: 5. As DNA, the CDR3 is TGTGCCAGCATTCGACAGGGGGAAACCGGGGAGCTGTTTTTT. This translates into CASIRQGETGELFF.

The chain carries TRBV27 and TRBJ2-1; 7 bases match TRBD2. Germline CDR1 is MNHEY and CDR2 is SMNVEV (reference sequence). Unmatched junction bases numbered 9, after V lost 4 bases and J lost 6 bases. The CDR3 spans 15 residues. The DNA of the CDR3 is TGTGCCAGCAGTTCGCGCTTAGCGGGTGTCAATGAGCAGTTCTTC. This codes for CASSSRLAGVNEQFF.

The chain employs TRBV2 and TRBJ1-2, with D possibly being TRBD1 (5 bases). The CDR3 is 13 residues long. V gave up 11 bases and J gave up 7 bases, with 20 bases separating them. Germline values: CDR1 SNHLY, CDR2 FYNNEI. DNA for the CDR3: TGTGCCGACGCACCGGTCGGGACTTCTGGCTACACCTTC. It is translated as CADAPVGTSGYTF.

The genes are TRBV2 and TRBJ2-1; possible D gene TRBD1, 8 bases. V lost 5 bases to trimming and J lost 4 bases, with 18 bases between them. The CDR3 has 16 amino acids. Germline-derived CDR1 and CDR2 are SNHLY and FYNNEI. The CDR3: CASSPTGGGRYNEQFF. The CDR3 DNA is TGTGCCAGCAGTCCAACAGGGGGGGGCAGGTACAATGAGCAGTTCTTC.

The table lists this clone with a count of one. V is TRBV12-5 and J is TRBJ2-2; 10 positions agree with TRBD2. Germline lookup yields CDR1 LGHNT and CDR2 FRNRAP. The CDR3 has 16 amino acids. Trimming removed 5 bases from V and 0 bases from J; junction bases left unmatched: 3. CDR3 sequence (DNA): TGTGCTAGTGGTAGGACTAGCGGCTCGAACACCGGGGAGCTGTTTTTT. Protein sequence: CASGRTSGSNTGELFF.

This clone was picked up a small number of times. J is TRBJ1-4 and V is TRBV5-1; TRBD1 matches 8 bases. There are 15 residues in the CDR3. V lost 5 bases to trimming and J lost 1 base; unmatched junction nucleotides: 4. Germline CDR1 SGHRS, CDR2 YFSETQ. CDR3 sequence reads: CASSRTGQTNEKLFF. CDR3 sequence (DNA): TGCGCCAGCAGTCGGACAGGGCAAACTAATGAAAAACTGTTTTTT.

The table lists this clone with a count of one. The chain is built from TRBV6-6 and TRBJ1-1; D gene ambiguous. This CDR3 spans 15 amino acids. Germline assignment: CDR1 MNHNY and CDR2 SVGAGI (reference sequence). V was trimmed by 6 bases and J by 3 bases, leaving 17 bases between them. CDR3 DNA sequence: TGTGCCAGCAGGCCCCTTCAGGCATCGCACACTGAAGCTTTCTTT. This translates into CASRPLQASHTEAFF.

The CDR3 DNA reads TGTGCCAGTACGGGACAGGGGGCCACTGAAGCTTTCTTT. This gives the protein CASTGQGATEAFF. The rearrangement uses TRBV19 and TRBJ1-1; 12 bases fit TRBD1. Per germline, CDR1 LNHDA and CDR2 SQIVND (reference sequence). The CDR3 contains 13 residues. The V and J ends lost 7 bases and 4 bases, in that order; junction bases with no gene match: 1. The entire variable domain, with the rest obtained from reference TRBV19 and TRBJ1-1, is as follows: DGGITQSPKYLFRKEGQNVTLSCEQNLNHDAMYWYRQDPGQGLRLIYYSQIVNDFQKGDIAEGYSVSREKKESFPLTVTSAQKNPTAFYLCASTGQGATEAFFGQGTRLTVV.

The rearrangement links TRBV7-8 to TRBJ1-6; 9 positions match TRBD1. Germline V gene data show CDR1 as SGHVS and CDR2 as FQNEAQ. This CDR3 has 14 residues. V was pared by 6 bases and J by 10 bases, with 7 bases of the junction left unmatched. The CDR3 loop is CASRYDRGWSPLHF. CDR3 DNA sequence: TGTGCCAGCAGATACGACAGGGGGTGGTCACCCCTCCACTTT. The full variable domain, with the rest looked up from reference TRBV7-8 and TRBJ1-6, is GAGVSQSPRYKVAKRGQDVALRCDPISGHVSLFWYQQALGQGPEFLTYFQNEAQLDKSGLPSDRFFAERPEGSVSTLKIQRTQQEDSAVYLCASRYDRGWSPLHFGNGTRLTVT.

This sequence joins TRBV5-6 and TRBJ1-1, with 7 bases aligning to TRBD1. Germline V lookup: CDR1 SGHDT, CDR2 YYEEEE. The V gene end was trimmed by 4 bases and the J gene end by 10 bases; junction bases not matched to a gene: 13. The CDR3 has 14 residues. The CDR3 reads CASSEGAGYGLAFF. DNA for the CDR3: TGTGCCAGCAGCGAGGGGGCAGGGTACGGACTAGCTTTCTTT.

This clone was counted once. V gene TRBV5-1 combines with J gene TRBJ2-7; 7 bases are shared with TRBD1. V dropped 0 bases and J dropped 3; count of bases not matched to a gene: 6. CDR3 length: 15 amino acids. Germline V gene sequence: CDR1 SGHRS, CDR2 YFSETQ. CDR3 amino acids: CASSLEGAPSYEQYF. Here the CDR3 DNA reads TGCGCCAGCAGCTTGGAGGGGGCGCCAAGCTACGAGCAGTACTTC.

The chain joins TRBV5-1 to TRBJ1-2; 7 bases are shared with TRBD1. CDR1 and CDR2 (germline): SGHRS, YFSETQ. V lost 2 bases, J lost 4 bases, and 5 bases stayed unmatched. The CDR3 contains 14 residues. The CDR3 loop reads CASSFSRTGYGYTF. The CDR3 region has the DNA TGCGCCAGCAGCTTTAGCCGGACAGGCTATGGCTACACCTTC.